The clone carrying this T cell receptor (beta chain) was picked up a small number of times. The data belong to a study of human T cells and chemical hapten exposure. With V trimmed by 0 bases and J by 5 bases, 8 bases remained unmatched. The CDR3 has 18 amino acids. Germline V CDR1 and CDR2: DFQATT, SNEGSKA (reference sequence). The study's library attached unique molecular identifiers to single cDNA molecules. TCRdb analysed the RACE reads with MiXCR anew, one entry per CDR3 protein. The sample carries under 70,000 distinct CDR3 sequences, around 10% recorded once. Time point noted: pre-sensitization, week 0. As to treatment: therapeutic diphenylcyclopropenone sensitization with weekly scalp DPC.

The clonotype was recovered from a woman aged 40-49 years with alopecia areata. Some clones in this sample may be carry-over from other donors' samples. The genes are TRBV20-1 and TRBJ2-2, with 14 bases matching TRBD2. Sequenced here: whole blood, sampled in connection with sensitization to the hapten diphenylcyclopropenone (DPC). CDR3 DNA sequence: TGCAGTGCTAGAGACGGACTAGCGGGAGGATTACGAACCGGGGAGCTGTTTTTT. It specifies CSARDGLAGGLRTGELFF.